This entry lists 5 T cell receptor beta chains sequenced from one sample in a study of post-analysis software for immune sequencing data. Whole-study results and caveats: There were roughly five TRBV segments more frequent in patients than controls, and TRBV5-6, TRBV5-1 and TRBV20-1 were among them.

No antigen has been assigned to these receptors. Each TCR beta cDNA library carried unique molecular identifiers. TCRdb called the PCR reads again in MiXCR, with one record for every CDR3 protein. The table includes 550,000 to 700,000 distinct CDR3 sequences, 44% detected once. The sequencing input was blood. These TCRs come from a girl aged 5-17 years with multiple sclerosis.

The genes are TRBV3-1 and TRBJ2-2, with 8 bases aligning to TRBD2. V lost 0 bases to trimming and J lost 3 bases; unmatched junction nucleotides: 9. The length of the CDR3 is 18 residues. Per germline, CDR1 LGHDT and CDR2 YNNKEL (reference sequence). In DNA, the CDR3 is TGTGCCAGCAGCCAAGATCTCGGGGGGGCCGGAGACACCGGGGAGCTGTTTTTT. Encoded protein: CASSQDLGGAGDTGELFF.

The rearrangement uses TRBV5-1 and TRBJ2-7, with D possibly being TRBD1 (6 bases). There are 13 residues in the CDR3. With 4 bases removed from V and 5 bases from J, the gap between germline ends came to 13 bases. Germline lookup yields CDR1 SGHRS and CDR2 YFSETQ. The CDR3 DNA is TGCGCCAGCAGCCAAGACAGGCTGGACGAGCAGTACTTC. It specifies CASSQDRLDEQYF.

The rearrangement joins TRBV2 to TRBJ1-1; 8 nucleotides line up with TRBD1. Germline V gene lookup returns CDR1 SNHLY and CDR2 FYNNEI. V trimming: 1 base; J trimming: 11 bases; junction bases outside the gene matches: 9. This CDR3 is built from 14 residues. CDR3 region: CASSEGVRGRVAFF. The CDR3, as DNA: TGTGCCAGCAGTGAAGGAGTCAGGGGGCGCGTGGCTTTCTTT.

This clonotype was counted between two and nine times. The chain carries TRBV7-8 and TRBJ2-6; D ambiguous. In germline, CDR1 is SGHVS, CDR2 FQNEAQ. The CDR3 has 19 amino acids. The V gene lost 5 bases and the J gene lost 0 bases, with 20 bases spanning the gap. CDR3 nucleotide sequence: TGTGCCAGCAGCCCTTACACGAGGACGGCCAGCTCTGGGGCCAACGTCCTGACTTTC. Translated, it gives CASSPYTRTASSGANVLTF.

This clonotype was seen a few times. The chain is built from TRBV5-1 and TRBJ2-7, with D maybe TRBD1 (6 bases). The CDR3 extends over 17 amino acids. CDR1 and CDR2 (germline): SGHRS, YFSETQ. V was clipped by 3 bases and J by 5 bases, with 24 bases between them. CDR3 loop: CASSSRVGGQGLHEQYF. The CDR3 DNA reads as TGCGCCAGCAGCTCCCGAGTCGGCGGGCAGGGGTTACACGAGCAGTACTTC. Variable domain in full (rest from reference TRBV5-1 and TRBJ2-7): KAGVTQTPRYLIKTRGQQVTLSCSPISGHRSVSWYQQTPGQGLQFLFEYFSETQRNKGNFPGRFSGRQFSNSRSEMNVSTLELGDSALYLCASSSRVGGQGLHEQYFGPGTRLTVT.